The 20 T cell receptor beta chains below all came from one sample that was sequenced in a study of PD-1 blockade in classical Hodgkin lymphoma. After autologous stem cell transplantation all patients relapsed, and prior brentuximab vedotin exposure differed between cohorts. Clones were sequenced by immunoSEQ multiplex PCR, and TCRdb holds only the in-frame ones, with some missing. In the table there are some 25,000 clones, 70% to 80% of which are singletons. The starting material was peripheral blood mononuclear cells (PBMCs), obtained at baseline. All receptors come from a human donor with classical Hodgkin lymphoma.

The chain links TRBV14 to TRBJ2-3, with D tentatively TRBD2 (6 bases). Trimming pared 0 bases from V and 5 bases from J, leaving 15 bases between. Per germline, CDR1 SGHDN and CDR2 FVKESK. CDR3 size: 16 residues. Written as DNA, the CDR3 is TGTGCCAGCAGCCAAGATAGGCGGGGAGTGGTAGATACGCAGTATTTT. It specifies CASSQDRRGVVDTQYF.

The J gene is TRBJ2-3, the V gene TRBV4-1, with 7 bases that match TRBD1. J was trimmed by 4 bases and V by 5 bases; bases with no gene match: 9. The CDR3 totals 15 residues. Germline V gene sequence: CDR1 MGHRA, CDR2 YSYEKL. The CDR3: CASSVQGLAPDTQYF. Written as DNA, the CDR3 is TGCGCCAGCAGCGTACAGGGGCTAGCCCCAGATACGCAGTATTTT.

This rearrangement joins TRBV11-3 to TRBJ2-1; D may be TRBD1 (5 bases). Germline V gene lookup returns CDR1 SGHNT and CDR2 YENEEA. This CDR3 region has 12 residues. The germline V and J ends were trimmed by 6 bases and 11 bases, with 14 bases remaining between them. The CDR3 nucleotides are TGTGCCAGCAGTAAGGGGCCCCGGAAGCAGTTCTTC. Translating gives CASSKGPRKQFF.

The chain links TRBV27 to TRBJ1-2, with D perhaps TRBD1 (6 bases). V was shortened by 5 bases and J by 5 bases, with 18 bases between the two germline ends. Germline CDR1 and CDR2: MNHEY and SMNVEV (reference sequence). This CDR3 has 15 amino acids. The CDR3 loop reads CASSPSDRFYYGYTF. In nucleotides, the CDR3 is TGTGCCAGCAGTCCCTCGGACAGATTCTATTATGGCTACACCTTC.

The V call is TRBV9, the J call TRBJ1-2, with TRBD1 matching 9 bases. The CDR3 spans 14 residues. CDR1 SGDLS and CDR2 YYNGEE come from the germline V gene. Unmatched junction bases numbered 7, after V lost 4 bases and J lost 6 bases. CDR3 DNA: TGTGCCAGCAGCCTTCGGACAGGGGCGAATGGCTACACCTTC. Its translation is CASSLRTGANGYTF.

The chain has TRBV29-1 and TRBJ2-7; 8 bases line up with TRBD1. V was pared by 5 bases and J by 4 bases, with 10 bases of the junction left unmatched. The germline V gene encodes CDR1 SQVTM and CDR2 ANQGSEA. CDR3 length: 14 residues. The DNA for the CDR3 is TGCAGCGTTCGCAGGGCAGGGGGCCGATACGAGCAGTACTTC. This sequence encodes CSVRRAGGRYEQYF.

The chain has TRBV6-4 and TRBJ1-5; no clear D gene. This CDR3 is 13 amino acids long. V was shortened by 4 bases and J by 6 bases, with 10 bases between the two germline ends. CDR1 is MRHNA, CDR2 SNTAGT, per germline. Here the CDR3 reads CASSAGAGQPQHF. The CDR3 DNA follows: TGTGCCAGCAGTGCTGGAGCGGGTCAGCCCCAGCATTTT.

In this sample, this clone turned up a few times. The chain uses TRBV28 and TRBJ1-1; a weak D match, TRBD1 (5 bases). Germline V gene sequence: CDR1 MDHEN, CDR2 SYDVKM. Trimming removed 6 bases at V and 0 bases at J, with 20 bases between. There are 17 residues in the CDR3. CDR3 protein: CASSSTGPWSMNTEAFF. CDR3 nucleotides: TGTGCCAGCAGCTCAACAGGACCCTGGTCTATGAACACTGAAGCTTTCTTT.

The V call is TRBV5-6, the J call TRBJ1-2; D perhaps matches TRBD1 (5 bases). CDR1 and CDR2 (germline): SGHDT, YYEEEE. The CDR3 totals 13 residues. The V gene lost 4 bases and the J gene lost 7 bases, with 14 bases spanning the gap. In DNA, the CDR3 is TGTGCCAGCAGCCCCCAGGGAACAGGTGGCTACACCTTC. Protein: CASSPQGTGGYTF. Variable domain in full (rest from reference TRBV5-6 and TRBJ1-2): DAGVTQSPTHLIKTRGQQVTLRCSPKSGHDTVSWYQQALGQGPQFIFQYYEEEERQRGNFPDRFSGHQFPNYSSELNVNALLLGDSALYLCASSPQGTGGYTFGSGTRLTVV.

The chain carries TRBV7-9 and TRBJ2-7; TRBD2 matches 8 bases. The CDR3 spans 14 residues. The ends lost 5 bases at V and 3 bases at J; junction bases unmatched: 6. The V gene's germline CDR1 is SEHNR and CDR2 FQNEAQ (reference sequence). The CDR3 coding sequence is TGTGCCAGCAGCGCGGGGGGCACCTACTACGAGCAGTACTTC. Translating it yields CASSAGGTYYEQYF.

CDR3 region: CASSLAQGGTGELFF. The CDR3 DNA sequence: TGTGCCAGCAGCTTAGCACAGGGCGGTACCGGGGAGCTGTTTTTT. The chain joins TRBV7-9 to TRBJ2-2; D is possibly TRBD1 (6 bases). The V and J ends lost 0 bases and 5 bases respectively, with 10 bases between them. The germline V gene has CDR1 SEHNR and CDR2 FQNEAQ (reference sequence). The CDR3 loop spans 15 amino acids.

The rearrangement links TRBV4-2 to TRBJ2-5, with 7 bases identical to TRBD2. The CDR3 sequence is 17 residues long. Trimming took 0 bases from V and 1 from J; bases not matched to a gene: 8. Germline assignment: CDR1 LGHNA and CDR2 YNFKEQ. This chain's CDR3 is CASSQDPAAGRQETQYF. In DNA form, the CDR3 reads TGTGCCAGCAGCCAAGATCCCGCAGCGGGGCGCCAAGAGACCCAGTACTTC.

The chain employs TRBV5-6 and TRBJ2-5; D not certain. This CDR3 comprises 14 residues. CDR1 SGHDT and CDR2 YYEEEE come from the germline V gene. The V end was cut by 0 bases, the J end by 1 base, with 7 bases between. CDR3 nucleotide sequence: TGTGCCAGCAGCTTGGTCGGCGCCCAAGAGACCCAGTACTTC. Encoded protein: CASSLVGAQETQYF.

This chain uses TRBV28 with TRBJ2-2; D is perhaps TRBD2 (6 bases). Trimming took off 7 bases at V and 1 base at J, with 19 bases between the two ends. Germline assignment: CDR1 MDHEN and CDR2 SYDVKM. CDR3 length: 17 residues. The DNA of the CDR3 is TGTGCCAGCAACCGAAGGCCGGGGGATTTGAACACCGGGGAGCTGTTTTTT. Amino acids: CASNRRPGDLNTGELFF.

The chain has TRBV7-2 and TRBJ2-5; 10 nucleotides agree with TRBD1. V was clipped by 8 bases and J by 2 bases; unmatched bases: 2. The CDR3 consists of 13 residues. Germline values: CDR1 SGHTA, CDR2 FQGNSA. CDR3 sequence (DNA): TGTGCCAGCGGGACAGGGGCACAAGAGACCCAGTACTTC. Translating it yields CASGTGAQETQYF.

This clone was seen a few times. The CDR3 nucleotides read TGTGCCAGCAGCCAGGGCTACGGCGGGGGATCGAGCACAGATACGCAGTATTTT. Amino acids: CASSQGYGGGSSTDTQYF. This rearrangement joins TRBV7-2 to TRBJ2-3, with 7 bases identical to TRBD2. The length of the CDR3 is 18 residues. CDR1 and CDR2 (germline): SGHTA, FQGNSA. V shed 5 bases, J shed 0 bases, and the junction held 14 bases outside the gene matches.

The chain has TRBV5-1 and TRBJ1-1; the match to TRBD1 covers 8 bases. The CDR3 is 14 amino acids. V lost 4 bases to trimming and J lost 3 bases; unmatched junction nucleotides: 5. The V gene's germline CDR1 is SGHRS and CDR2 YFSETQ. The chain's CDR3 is CASSPGQADTEAFF. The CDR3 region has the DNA TGCGCCAGCAGCCCGGGACAGGCCGACACTGAAGCTTTCTTT.

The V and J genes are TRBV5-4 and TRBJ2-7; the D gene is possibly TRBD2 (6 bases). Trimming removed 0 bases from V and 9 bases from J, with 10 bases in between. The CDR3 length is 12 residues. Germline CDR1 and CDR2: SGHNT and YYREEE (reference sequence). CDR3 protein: CASSLGQGGQYF. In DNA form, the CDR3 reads TGTGCCAGCAGCTTGGGTCAGGGAGGGCAGTACTTC.

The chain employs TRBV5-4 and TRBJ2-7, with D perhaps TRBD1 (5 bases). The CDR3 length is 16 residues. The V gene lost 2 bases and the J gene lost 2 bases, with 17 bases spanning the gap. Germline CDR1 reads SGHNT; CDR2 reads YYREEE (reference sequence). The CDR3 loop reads CASSFSSLDKTYEQYF. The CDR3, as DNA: TGTGCCAGCAGCTTTTCCTCATTGGACAAGACCTACGAGCAGTACTTC. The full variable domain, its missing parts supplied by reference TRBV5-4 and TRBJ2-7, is ETGVTQSPTHLIKTRGQQVTLRCSSQSGHNTVSWYQQALGQGPQFIFQYYREEENGRGNFPPRFSGLQFPNYSSELNVNALELDDSALYLCASSFSSLDKTYEQYFGPGTRLTVT.

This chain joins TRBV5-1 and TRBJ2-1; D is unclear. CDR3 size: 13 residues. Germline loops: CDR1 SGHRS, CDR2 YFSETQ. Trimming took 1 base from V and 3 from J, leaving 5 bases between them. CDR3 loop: CASSLNLYNEQFF. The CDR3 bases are TGCGCCAGCAGCTTGAACCTCTACAATGAGCAGTTCTTC.